Presented here are 28 T cell receptor beta chains from one specimen sequenced in a study of Ad26.COV2.S vaccination and SARS-CoV-2 variants. Only in-frame clones appear in the TCRdb table, and some are missing; sequencing was by immunoSEQ multiplex PCR. The profile shows roughly 300,000 clones, 88% of them singletons. Treatment denoted: about 20 received Ad26.COV2.S at low or high dose, single or two shots; about five received placebo; per-sample allocation not given. The samples date from day 63 after the first vaccine or placebo injection. Sequenced material: peripheral blood, taken in a trial of Ad26.COV2.S vaccine versus placebo. The origin of the receptors is a person between 18 and 60 years old who received the Ad26.COV2.S COVID-19 vaccine or a placebo.

The J gene is TRBJ1-1, the V gene TRBV11-2; no reliable D call. Trimming stripped 1 base from V and 11 bases from J, with 14 bases between. The CDR3 has 13 residues. The V gene's germline CDR1 is SGHAT and CDR2 FQNNGV. The DNA for the CDR3 is TGTGCCAGCAGCTTAGCAGAAAGGGTTGTGGCTTTCTTT. Its translation: CASSLAERVVAFF. The full variable domain, in which reference TRBV11-2 and TRBJ1-1 provide the parts outside the CDR3, is EAGVAQSPRYKIIEKRQSVAFWCNPISGHATLYWYQQILGQGPKLLIQFQNNGVVDDSQLPKDRFSAERLKGVDSTLKIQPAKLEDSAVYLCASSLAERVVAFFGQGTRLTVV.

This chain connects TRBV4-1 to TRBJ2-7; 7 bases map to TRBD1. V lost 4 bases, J lost 2 bases, and 14 bases stayed unmatched. Germline V gene data show CDR1 as MGHRA and CDR2 as YSYEKL. The CDR3 spans 17 residues. The CDR3 protein is CASSLLPGQAQTYEQYF. The CDR3 bases are TGCGCCAGCAGCCTTTTACCAGGACAGGCGCAGACCTACGAGCAGTACTTC.

The chain is built from TRBV24-1 and TRBJ1-5; TRBD1 is a possible D gene (5 bases). The CDR3 is 12 amino acids. The V end was cut by 8 bases, the J end by 5 bases, with 9 bases between. Germline V lookup: CDR1 KGHDR, CDR2 SFDVKD. The CDR3 spells CATNGRDQPQHF. The CDR3 bases are TGTGCCACCAACGGCAGGGATCAGCCCCAGCATTTT.

The rearrangement links TRBV4-2 to TRBJ2-1; D ambiguous. Germline CDR1 reads LGHNA; CDR2 reads YNFKEQ. V lost 0 bases, J lost 7 bases, and 7 bases lay in between. CDR3 length equals 13 residues. The CDR3: CASSQDDLNEQFF. The CDR3 coding sequence is TGTGCCAGCAGCCAAGACGACCTGAATGAGCAGTTCTTC.

V usage is TRBV28 and J usage is TRBJ1-2; D remains ambiguous. Trimming stripped 5 bases from V and 2 bases from J, with 12 bases between. This CDR3 spans 14 amino acids. Germline CDR1 MDHEN, CDR2 SYDVKM. CDR3 DNA sequence: TGTGCCAGCAGTCGCCCCCTCGGCAACTATGGCTACACCTTC. Translated, it gives CASSRPLGNYGYTF.

J is TRBJ1-1 and V is TRBV15; 9 bases align to TRBD1. Per germline, CDR1 LNHNV and CDR2 YYDKDF (reference sequence). This CDR3 is 13 amino acids long. The junction had 3 bases not matched to a gene; V was cut back by 7 bases and J by 3 bases. DNA for the CDR3: TGTGCCACCAAACAGGGGGCGGACACTGAAGCTTTCTTT. It is translated as CATKQGADTEAFF. Drawing the rest from reference TRBV15 and TRBJ1-1, the complete variable domain is DAMVIQNPRYQVTQFGKPVTLSCSQTLNHNVMYWYQQKSSQAPKLLFHYYDKDFNNEADTPDNFQSRRPNTSFCFLDIRSPGLGDTAMYLCATKQGADTEAFFGQGTRLTVV.

The gene calls are TRBV14 and TRBJ2-3, with 7 bases aligning to TRBD1. The V gene end was trimmed by 0 bases and the J gene end by 0 bases; junction bases not matched to a gene: 6. The CDR3 is made up of 17 amino acids. Germline V gene lookup returns CDR1 SGHDN and CDR2 FVKESK. CDR3 nucleotide sequence: TGTGCCAGCAGCCAAGACCTTACAGGGGTTAGCACAGATACGCAGTATTTT. Protein: CASSQDLTGVSTDTQYF.

The DNA for the CDR3 is TGTGCCAGCTTGGGACAGAACACTGAAGCTTTCTTT. This encodes CASLGQNTEAFF. V is TRBV6-5 and J is TRBJ1-1; D perhaps matches TRBD1 (6 bases). This CDR3 contains 12 residues. V gave up 8 bases and J gave up 1 base, with 8 bases separating them. Germline loops: CDR1 MNHEY, CDR2 SVGAGI.

The chain has TRBV6-2 or TRBV6-3 and TRBJ2-7; TRBD1 aligns across 9 bases. The germline V gene has CDR1 MNHEY and CDR2 SVGEGT. J lost 6 bases, V lost 2 bases, and 8 bases had no gene match. CDR3 size: 15 residues. The CDR3 region has the DNA TGTGCCAGCAGTTACCGAACAGGGGGCTCCGGCGAGCAGTACTTC. Its protein product is CASSYRTGGSGEQYF.

The chain is built from TRBV19 and TRBJ2-7; no clear D. Trimming pared 9 bases from V and 4 bases from J, leaving 10 bases between. The germline gives CDR1 LNHDA, CDR2 SQIVND (reference sequence). The CDR3 contains 11 residues. CDR3 amino acids: CARRHKYEQYF. The CDR3 DNA sequence: TGTGCCAGGCGACATAAGTACGAGCAGTACTTC. Drawing the rest from reference TRBV19 and TRBJ2-7, the complete variable domain is DGGITQSPKYLFRKEGQNVTLSCEQNLNHDAMYWYRQDPGQGLRLIYYSQIVNDFQKGDIAEGYSVSREKKESFPLTVTSAQKNPTAFYLCARRHKYEQYFGPGTRLTVT.

The V and J genes are TRBV2 and TRBJ2-7, with 7 bases lining up with TRBD2. CDR3 length: 13 amino acids. V gave up 3 bases and J gave up 5 bases; unmatched junction bases: 4. Germline V gene sequence: CDR1 SNHLY, CDR2 FYNNEI. The CDR3 region is CASSDTGGDEQYF. CDR3 DNA: TGTGCCAGCAGTGACACGGGGGGTGACGAGCAGTACTTC.

This chain links TRBV7-9 with TRBJ1-1; 9 bases fit TRBD1. J lost 2 bases, V lost 5 bases, and 12 bases had no gene match. This CDR3 has 17 residues. In germline, CDR1 is SEHNR, CDR2 FQNEAQ (reference sequence). CDR3 bases: TGTGCCAGCAGCACACAACAGAACAGGGGGCGAAACACTGAAGCTTTCTTT. Protein: CASSTQQNRGRNTEAFF. The full variable domain, in which reference TRBV7-9 and TRBJ1-1 provide the parts outside the CDR3, is DTGVSQNPRHKITKRGQNVTFRCDPISEHNRLYWYRQTLGQGPEFLTYFQNEAQLEKSRLLSDRFSAERPKGSFSTLEIQRTEQGDSAMYLCASSTQQNRGRNTEAFFGQGTRLTVV.

The chain is built from TRBV4-1 and TRBJ1-2; D is unresolved. Germline CDR1 is MGHRA and CDR2 is YSYEKL. This CDR3 has 15 residues. V lost 0 bases to trimming and J lost 1 base, with 9 bases between them. CDR3 nucleotide sequence: TGCGCCAGCAGCCAAGAGCCAAGCCATAACTATGGCTACACCTTC. Its protein is CASSQEPSHNYGYTF.

The rearrangement joins TRBV19 to TRBJ2-2; D is possibly TRBD2 (5 bases). This CDR3 has 15 amino acids. CDR1 is LNHDA and CDR2 is SQIVND in the germline V gene (reference sequence). The germline V and J ends were trimmed by 3 bases and 6 bases, with 14 bases remaining between them. CDR3 sequence reads: CASSMGASPPGELFF. CDR3 nucleotides: TGTGCCAGTAGTATGGGCGCTAGCCCACCCGGGGAGCTGTTTTTT.

The chain combines TRBV7-9 with TRBJ1-4, with 10 bases lining up with TRBD1. The V gene end was trimmed by 4 bases and the J gene end by 8 bases; junction bases not matched to a gene: 16. The CDR3 spans 18 residues. Per the germline V gene, CDR1 is SEHNR and CDR2 is FQNEAQ (reference sequence). CDR3 sequence reads: CASSSLRDRGRAGEKLFF. The DNA for the CDR3 is TGTGCCAGCAGCTCCCTCCGGGACAGGGGTAGAGCGGGGGAAAAACTGTTTTTT.

V gene TRBV7-3 combines with J gene TRBJ1-2, with D possibly being TRBD1 (6 bases). Trimming shortened V by 9 bases and J by 3 bases, and 14 bases separated the two germline ends. Germline V CDR1 and CDR2: SGHTA, FQGTGA. This CDR3 spans 13 amino acids. The DNA of the CDR3 is TGTGCCAGTGGGACAAGTATCGACTATGGCTACACCTTC. It codes for CASGTSIDYGYTF.

V is TRBV7-2 and J is TRBJ1-1; weak D call: TRBD1 (6 bases). CDR1 and CDR2 from the germline V gene are SGHTA and FQGNSA. V dropped 3 bases and J dropped 2 bases, with 13 bases sitting between them. The CDR3 has 15 amino acids. The CDR3 sequence is CASSFDWGANTEAFF. DNA for the CDR3: TGTGCCAGCAGCTTCGACTGGGGGGCAAACACTGAAGCTTTCTTT. Looking up the rest from reference TRBV7-2 and TRBJ1-1 gives the full variable domain: GAGVSQSPSNKVTEKGKDVELRCDPISGHTALYWYRQSLGQGLEFLIYFQGNSAPDKSGLPSDRFSAERTGGSVSTLTIQRTQQEDSAVYLCASSFDWGANTEAFFGQGTRLTVV.

The chain combines TRBV28 with TRBJ2-1; D may be TRBD2 (6 bases). This CDR3 is 12 amino acids long. Trimming pared 5 bases from V and 12 bases from J, leaving 14 bases between. CDR1 and CDR2 from the germline V gene are MDHEN and SYDVKM. CDR3 protein: CASSPGTLRQFF. DNA of the CDR3: TGTGCCAGCAGTCCTGGGACTTTGCGGCAGTTCTTC.

The chain joins TRBV12-3 or TRBV12-4 to TRBJ1-2; TRBD1 might be the D (5 bases). CDR3 size: 11 residues. Trimming left V 8 bases short and J 7 bases short, with 11 bases between. CDR3 sequence: CASHTGGGYTF. Here the CDR3 DNA reads TGTGCCAGCCACACGGGGGGTGGCTACACCTTC.

This chain links TRBV18 with TRBJ2-7; TRBD1 matches 7 bases. The CDR3 has 15 residues. Germline lookup yields CDR1 KGHSH and CDR2 LQKENI. Trimming took 3 bases from V and 1 from J; bases not matched to a gene: 6. The CDR3 region has the DNA TGTGCCAGCTCACCCGACAGGGTCACGTCCTACGAGCAGTACTTC. Its translation: CASSPDRVTSYEQYF.

This chain uses TRBV5-6 with TRBJ2-7; D is undetermined. CDR3 length: 15 residues. With 1 base removed from V and 0 bases from J, the gap between germline ends came to 11 bases. Germline V gene data show CDR1 as SGHDT and CDR2 as YYEEEE. The CDR3 coding sequence is TGTGCCAGCAGCTTGAGGCAGCTACTCTCCTACGAGCAGTACTTC. Amino acid sequence: CASSLRQLLSYEQYF.

V gene TRBV11-3 combines with J gene TRBJ2-7, with D perhaps assigned TRBD1 or TRBD2 (5 bases each). The length of the CDR3 is 15 residues. The V end was cut by 1 base, the J end by 4 bases, with 14 bases between. Germline-derived CDR1 and CDR2 are SGHNT and YENEEA. Here the CDR3 DNA reads TGTGCCAGCAGCTTAGTAGGGGAGTTTTCGTACGAGCAGTACTTC. Translated: CASSLVGEFSYEQYF. The full variable domain, in which reference TRBV11-3 and TRBJ2-7 provide the parts outside the CDR3, is EAGVVQSPRYKIIEKKQPVAFWCNPISGHNTLYWYLQNLGQGPELLIRYENEEAVDDSQLPKDRFSAERLKGVDSTLKIQPAELGDSAVYLCASSLVGEFSYEQYFGPGTRLTVT.

This chain connects TRBV20-1 to TRBJ2-1; 7 bases agree with TRBD2. Germline trimming cut 3 bases from V and 5 bases from J; bases unmatched to any gene: 4. CDR1 is DFQATT, CDR2 SNEGSKA, per germline (reference sequence). CDR3 size: 13 residues. The CDR3 reads CSASPGGNNEQFF. The CDR3 nucleotides read TGCAGTGCTAGTCCCGGGGGGAACAATGAGCAGTTCTTC.

V gene TRBV19 combines with J gene TRBJ2-5, with 7 nucleotides matching TRBD1. Germline CDR1 is LNHDA and CDR2 is SQIVND (reference sequence). This CDR3 has 14 amino acids. Germline trimming cut 5 bases from V and 0 bases from J; bases unmatched to any gene: 3. This CDR3 reads CASSLQGYQETQYF. CDR3 coding DNA: TGTGCCAGTAGTCTACAGGGGTACCAAGAGACCCAGTACTTC.

The sample holds a few counts of this clone. V gene TRBV27 combines with J gene TRBJ1-2; D unclear. Germline CDR1 and CDR2: MNHEY and SMNVEV (reference sequence). Trimming cost V 0 bases and J 7 bases, with 21 bases left between them. The CDR3 is 17 residues long. The CDR3 nucleotides are TGTGCCAGCAGTTTATCGAGGGTTGAACTTCAAACTAGTGGCTACACCTTC. It is translated as CASSLSRVELQTSGYTF.

The chain carries TRBV27 and TRBJ2-7; D ambiguous. The CDR3 totals 13 residues. Germline V gene lookup returns CDR1 MNHEY and CDR2 SMNVEV (reference sequence). V was cut by 4 bases and J by 2 bases, with 9 bases left in between. CDR3 sequence (DNA): TGTGCCAGCAGTTCCCTACCCGCCTACGAGCAGTACTTC. Amino acid sequence: CASSSLPAYEQYF.

This chain connects TRBV19 to TRBJ2-7; TRBD2 aligns across 11 bases. This CDR3 spans 14 amino acids. Germline V gene lookup returns CDR1 LNHDA and CDR2 SQIVND (reference sequence). V was pared by 5 bases and J by 4 bases, with 4 bases of the junction left unmatched. In nucleotides, the CDR3 is TGTGCCAGTAGTCCTAGCGGGAGGTATTACGAGCAGTACTTC. Protein sequence: CASSPSGRYYEQYF. Supplemented by reference TRBV19 and TRBJ2-7, the full variable domain reads DGGITQSPKYLFRKEGQNVTLSCEQNLNHDAMYWYRQDPGQGLRLIYYSQIVNDFQKGDIAEGYSVSREKKESFPLTVTSAQKNPTAFYLCASSPSGRYYEQYFGPGTRLTVT.

The chain uses TRBV10-3 and TRBJ1-5; D unclear. Per the germline V gene, CDR1 is ENHRY and CDR2 is SYGVKD. The CDR3 loop spans 13 amino acids. Trimming pared 3 bases from V and 2 bases from J, leaving 5 bases between. The CDR3 loop reads CAISDQGNQPQHF. CDR3 DNA sequence: TGTGCCATCAGTGATCAGGGCAATCAGCCCCAGCATTTT.